What follows are 18 T cell receptor beta chains derived from one specimen sequenced in a study of shared clonotypes between healthy human individuals. Assay: immunoSEQ multiplex PCR; the TCRdb copy retains only in-frame clones and omits some. The sample holds over a million clones; approximately 78% are singletons and the top ten take 0.55% to 0.7%. Source material: memory CD4+ T cells from PBMCs. Subset of the sample: CD45RA-negative fraction. The receptor set was obtained from a young man in good health. Some clones in this sample may be carry-over from other donors' samples.

With respect to this clone: It may be a read error: a sequence one base away is much more abundant. This same CDR3 is encoded by further DNA sequences in the sample. This chain uses TRBV7-9 with TRBJ2-5, with D perhaps matching TRBD1 (6 bases). The germline gives CDR1 SEHNR, CDR2 FQNEAQ (reference sequence). The CDR3 runs 16 residues. This CDR3 is CASSFQGTGRVETQYF. The DNA of the CDR3 is TGTGCCAGTAGCTTCCAGGGGACGGGAAGGGTGGAGACCCAGTACTTC.

The rearrangement joins TRBV7-7 to TRBJ2-1, with 9 positions matching TRBD2. V shed 4 bases and J 5 bases; nucleotides not matched to a gene: 6. The CDR3 consists of 15 residues. Germline V gives CDR1 SSHAT, CDR2 FNYEAQ (reference sequence). DNA of the CDR3: TGTGCCAGCAGCTCTGACGGGACTAGCCACAATGAGCAGTTCTTC. It is translated as CASSSDGTSHNEQFF.

The V call is TRBV19, the J call TRBJ1-2; D is uncertain. Germline CDR1 LNHDA, CDR2 SQIVND (reference sequence). The length of the CDR3 is 14 residues. V shed 3 bases and J shed 4 bases, with 12 bases lying between them. The CDR3 here is CASSMADGGYGYTF. CDR3 nucleotide sequence: TGTGCCAGTAGTATGGCGGACGGAGGCTATGGCTACACCTTC.

This chain links TRBV28 with TRBJ1-2; D is undetermined. The germline CDR1 and CDR2 sequences are MDHEN and SYDVKM. The CDR3 is 14 residues long. The V and J ends lost 5 bases and 2 bases respectively, with 12 bases between them. CDR3 nucleotide sequence: TGTGCCAGCAGTACCCCGGGCGCCAACTATGGCTACACCTTC. Translated, it gives CASSTPGANYGYTF.

The V call is TRBV7-3, the J call TRBJ2-1, with 9 bases identical to TRBD2. V lost 3 bases and J lost 3; bases outside the gene matches: 6. The V gene's germline CDR1 is SGHTA and CDR2 FQGTGA. The CDR3 runs to 16 residues. DNA of the CDR3: TGTGCCAGCAGCTTCTTAGCGGGAGCGGGCTACAATGAGCAGTTCTTC. Amino acid sequence: CASSFLAGAGYNEQFF.

V is TRBV29-1 and J is TRBJ1-5, with D maybe TRBD1 (6 bases). This CDR3 has 13 amino acids. V lost 6 bases to trimming and J lost 4 bases, with 13 bases between them. Germline V CDR1 and CDR2: SQVTM, ANQGSEA. CDR3 sequence: CSVDTGLNQPQHF. CDR3 nucleotide sequence: TGCAGCGTGGATACAGGGTTAAATCAGCCCCAGCATTTT.

J is TRBJ1-1 and V is TRBV6-5; D is uncertain. The germline CDR1 and CDR2 sequences are MNHEY and SVGAGI. The length of the CDR3 is 13 residues. The germline V and J ends were trimmed by 2 bases and 11 bases, with 15 bases remaining between them. In nucleotides, the CDR3 is TGTGCCAGCAGTTACCTGGGATCCGTCAAGGCTTTCTTT. This translates into CASSYLGSVKAFF.

A remark on this clone: This sequence may be a read error, since a much larger clone differs from it by one base. This chain joins TRBV7-9 and TRBJ1-1, with TRBD1 identical over 8 bases. The CDR3 length is 14 residues. V lost 3 bases to trimming and J lost 2 bases; unmatched junction nucleotides: 2. CDR1 is SEHNR and CDR2 is FQNEAQ in the germline V gene (reference sequence). The CDR3 loop reads CASSLGQANTEAFF. CDR3 sequence (DNA): TGTGCCAGCAGCTTGGGACAGGCAAACACTGAAGCTTTCTTT.

The rearrangement links TRBV27 to TRBJ1-5, with unresolved D. Trimming left V 2 bases short and J 2 bases short, with 7 bases between. The germline CDR1 and CDR2 sequences are MNHEY and SMNVEV (reference sequence). The CDR3 covers 14 residues. The CDR3 sequence is CASSLNGGNQPQHF. In DNA, the CDR3 is TGTGCCAGCAGTTTAAACGGGGGCAATCAGCCCCAGCATTTT.

This chain uses TRBV6-5 with TRBJ2-1; D is undetermined. Germline V gene lookup returns CDR1 MNHEY and CDR2 SVGAGI. Trimming stripped 2 bases from V and 9 bases from J, with 8 bases between. The CDR3 is made up of 12 amino acids. The CDR3 is CASSYGRTEQFF. The CDR3 DNA is TGTGCCAGCAGTTACGGCAGGACTGAGCAGTTCTTC.

This clone was counted only a few times. The same CDR3 also results from other DNA sequences found in this sample. The chain recombines TRBV5-4 with TRBJ2-3; 12 bases match TRBD2. The J segment lost 2 bases and the V segment lost 4 bases, leaving 5 bases of the junction unmatched. CDR3 size: 16 residues. Germline CDR1 and CDR2: SGHNT and YYREEE (reference sequence). Here the CDR3 reads CASSAGLAGSTDTQYF. CDR3 sequence (DNA): TGTGCCAGCAGCGCGGGACTAGCGGGCTCCACAGATACGCAGTATTTT.

Comments on this clone: Other DNA sequences within the sample encode an identical CDR3. The chain has TRBV28 and TRBJ1-3, with TRBD1 as a possible D gene (6 bases). The CDR3 length is 15 residues. The V and J ends lost 3 bases and 3 bases respectively, with 12 bases between them. Germline V gene lookup returns CDR1 MDHEN and CDR2 SYDVKM. The CDR3 here is CASSLAGGGGNTIYF. The CDR3 DNA reads TGTGCCAGCAGTTTGGCGGGGGGCGGTGGAAACACCATATATTTT.

The J gene is TRBJ2-4, the V gene TRBV7-2, with D tentatively TRBD2 (5 bases). This CDR3 has 18 amino acids. Germline V gives CDR1 SGHTA, CDR2 FQGNSA. The germline V and J ends were trimmed by 3 bases and 1 base, with 19 bases remaining between them. The CDR3 reads CASSLNLGTPGAKNIQYF. In DNA form, the CDR3 reads TGTGCCAGCAGCTTGAACTTAGGAACCCCGGGGGCCAAAAACATTCAGTACTTC.

The rearrangement joins TRBV7-9 to TRBJ2-7; D is ambiguous. Germline-derived CDR1 and CDR2 are SEHNR and FQNEAQ (reference sequence). V was clipped by 5 bases and J by 0 bases, with 11 bases between them. The CDR3 runs to 14 residues. The CDR3 here is CASSKTLNSYEQYF. CDR3 DNA sequence: TGTGCCAGCAGCAAGACCTTGAACTCCTACGAGCAGTACTTC.

The table lists this clone with many counts. CDR3 DNA: TGTGCCAGCAGCATCGGGGAAGATACGCAGTATTTT. Encoded protein: CASSIGEDTQYF. The rearrangement links TRBV7-9 to TRBJ2-3; D possibly corresponds to TRBD2 (5 bases). V gave up 5 bases and J gave up 5 bases, with 8 bases separating them. The CDR3 totals 12 residues. Germline assignment: CDR1 SEHNR and CDR2 FQNEAQ (reference sequence).

Note on this clone: The same CDR3 is also encoded by other DNA sequences in this sample. The CDR3 loop is CSVESQGVNTEAFF. The CDR3, as DNA: TGCAGCGTTGAAAGTCAGGGGGTGAACACTGAAGCTTTCTTT. The gene calls are TRBV29-1 and TRBJ1-1, with 7 bases fitting TRBD1. Germline V gives CDR1 SQVTM, CDR2 ANQGSEA. Trimming took 2 bases from V and 0 from J; bases not matched to a gene: 3. This CDR3 is 14 amino acids long.

V is TRBV7-9 and J is TRBJ2-7; 8 bases line up with TRBD1. The CDR3 has 13 amino acids. The V segment lost 4 bases and the J segment 5 bases; nucleotides outside the gene matches: 4. The germline V gene has CDR1 SEHNR and CDR2 FQNEAQ (reference sequence). In DNA form, the CDR3 reads TGTGCCAGCAGCTGGACAGGGTTCAACGAGCAGTACTTC. Translating it yields CASSWTGFNEQYF.

This sequence joins TRBV2 and TRBJ1-5; 9 nucleotides align to TRBD1. The CDR3 consists of 14 residues. Losses at the gene ends were 7 bases for V and 5 bases for J; bases not matched to a gene: 6. Germline CDR1 reads SNHLY; CDR2 reads FYNNEI. The chain's CDR3 is CASNPGQGYQPQHF. As DNA, the CDR3 is TGTGCCAGCAACCCGGGACAGGGATATCAGCCCCAGCATTTT.